This TCR beta chain was captured in a study of T-cell memory formation after mild COVID-19. Across the whole study: There were largely donor-specific TCR clusters. Study results and caveats: Contracting CD4+ clones were located mainly in CM and EM, and CD8+ clones in EMRA. SARS-CoV-2 specificity of second-wave clones peaking day 37 was unconfirmed. Later expanders leaned CD4+, whereas day 15 to 85 contracting clones were balanced CD4/CD8.

This clonotype was counted only a few times. Its antigen remains unidentified. The CDR3 runs 20 residues. TCRdb fed the 5' RACE reads into MiXCR, producing one record per CDR3 protein. The table has hundreds of thousands of distinct CDR3 sequences, about 20% seen once; the top ten hold around 12%. Sequencing was performed on PBMCs or a T cell subset sorted from them (not recorded which). The chain employs TRBV21-1 and TRBJ1-2; the table's TRBD1 call for D was not verified on the DNA. TRBV21-1 is described as a pseudogene. This TCR derives from an adult woman who had mild COVID-19 (a few samples of this study predate the infection). Cell type and time point are not known. CDR3 DNA: TGTGCCAGCAGCAAAGGTCAAATTTTCGGGACAGGACATCCTAACTATGGCTACACCTTC. Amino acids: CASSKGQIFGTGHPNYGYTF.